The 4 T cell receptor beta chains below were found in one sample sequenced in a study of blood T cell repertoires in COVID-19. The assay was immunoSEQ multiplex PCR, and TCRdb's table has in-frame clones only and misses some. This sample has about 160,000 clones, with 90% to 95% found just once. Source material: peripheral blood. Receptors originate from a woman aged 45-65 years with acute or convalescent COVID-19.

The V and J genes are TRBV30 and TRBJ1-4, with 9 nucleotides matching TRBD1. The CDR3 sequence is 14 residues long. The ends lost 3 bases at V and 14 bases at J; junction bases unmatched: 13. The germline V gene has CDR1 GTSNPN and CDR2 SVGIG (reference sequence). The CDR3 protein is CAWRPVPGQGRLFF. DNA for the CDR3: TGTGCCTGGAGACCCGTCCCGGGACAGGGTAGGCTGTTTTTT. Supplemented by reference TRBV30 and TRBJ1-4, the full variable domain reads SQTIHQWPATLVQPVGSPLSLECTVEGTSNPNLYWYRQAAGRGLQLLFYSVGIGQISSEVPQNLSASRPQDRQFILSSKKLLLSDSGFYLCAWRPVPGQGRLFFGSGTQLSVL.

The chain links TRBV7-2 to TRBJ2-2; 8 nucleotides align to TRBD2. Germline V lookup: CDR1 SGHTA, CDR2 FQGNSA. The CDR3 runs to 15 residues. In DNA, the CDR3 is TGTGCTCAGCCCGACAGCGGGAGCCACACCGGGGAGCTGTTTTTT. Translating gives CAQPDSGSHTGELFF.

The gene calls are TRBV7-9 and TRBJ1-4; D is perhaps TRBD1 (5 bases). Looked up from germline, CDR1 is SEHNR and CDR2 is FQNEAQ (reference sequence). The CDR3 runs 19 residues. V lost 1 base to trimming and J lost 0 bases, with 18 bases between them. This CDR3 reads CASSLGTGDRRATNEKLFF. The CDR3 DNA follows: TGTGCCAGCAGCTTAGGTACGGGGGACCGTAGAGCAACTAATGAAAAACTGTTTTTT. The full variable domain, its missing parts supplied by reference TRBV7-9 and TRBJ1-4, is DTGVSQNPRHKITKRGQNVTFRCDPISEHNRLYWYRQTLGQGPEFLTYFQNEAQLEKSRLLSDRFSAERPKGSFSTLEIQRTEQGDSAMYLCASSLGTGDRRATNEKLFFGSGTQLSVL.

The chain recombines TRBV30 with TRBJ2-1; no definite D call. V was cut by 0 bases and J by 9 bases, with 6 bases left in between. The CDR3 extends over 11 amino acids. Germline V lookup: CDR1 GTSNPN, CDR2 SVGIG (reference sequence). The CDR3 DNA is TGTGCCTGGAGTGTTCTCGGTGAGCAGTTCTTC. The encoded protein is CAWSVLGEQFF.